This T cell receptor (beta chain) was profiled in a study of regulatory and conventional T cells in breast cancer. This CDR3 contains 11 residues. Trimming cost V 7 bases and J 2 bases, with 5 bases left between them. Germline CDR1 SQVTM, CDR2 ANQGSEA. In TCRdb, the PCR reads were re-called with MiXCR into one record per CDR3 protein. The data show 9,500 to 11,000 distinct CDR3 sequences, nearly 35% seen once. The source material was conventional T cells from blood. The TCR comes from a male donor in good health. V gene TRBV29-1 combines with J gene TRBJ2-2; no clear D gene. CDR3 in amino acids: CSAVNTGELFF. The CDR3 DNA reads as TGCAGCGCCGTAAACACCGGGGAGCTGTTTTTT.